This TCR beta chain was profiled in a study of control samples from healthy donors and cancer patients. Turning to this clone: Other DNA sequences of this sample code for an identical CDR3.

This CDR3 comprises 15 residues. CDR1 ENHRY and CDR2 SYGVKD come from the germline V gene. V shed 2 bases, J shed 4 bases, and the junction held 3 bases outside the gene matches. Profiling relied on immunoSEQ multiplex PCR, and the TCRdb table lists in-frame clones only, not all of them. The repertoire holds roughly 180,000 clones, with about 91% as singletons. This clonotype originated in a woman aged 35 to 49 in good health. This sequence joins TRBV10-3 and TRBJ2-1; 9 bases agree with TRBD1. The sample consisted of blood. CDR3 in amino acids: CAISERGQGYNEQFF. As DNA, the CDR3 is TGTGCCATCAGTGAGAGGGGACAGGGATACAATGAGCAGTTCTTC.